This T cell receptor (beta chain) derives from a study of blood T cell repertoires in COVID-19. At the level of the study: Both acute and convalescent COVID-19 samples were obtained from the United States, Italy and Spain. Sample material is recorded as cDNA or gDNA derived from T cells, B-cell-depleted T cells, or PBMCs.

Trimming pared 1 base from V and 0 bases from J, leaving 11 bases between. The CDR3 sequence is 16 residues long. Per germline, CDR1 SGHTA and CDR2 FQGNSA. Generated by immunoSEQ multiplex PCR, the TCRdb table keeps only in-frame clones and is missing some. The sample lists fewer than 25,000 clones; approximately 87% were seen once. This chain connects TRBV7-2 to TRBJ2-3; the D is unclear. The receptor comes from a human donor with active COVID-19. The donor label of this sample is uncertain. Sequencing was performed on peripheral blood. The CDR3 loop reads CASSLVSGTSTDTQYF. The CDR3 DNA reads TGTGCCAGCAGCTTAGTTTCAGGAACAAGCACAGATACGCAGTATTTT.